This TCR beta chain was captured in a study of OX40 agonist ivuxolimab in advanced cancers. About the investigation overall: Ivuxolimab, which targeted the costimulatory receptor OX40 (CD134), was an agonistic, fully human IgG2 monoclonal antibody. Intravenous ivuxolimab was administered to patients every 2 weeks at six dose levels: 0.01, 0.1, 0.3, 1.5, 3 and 10 mg/kg. Of the roughly 54 patients in dose escalation, about 20 had hepatocellular carcinoma, about 15 had melanoma, 9 had renal cell carcinoma and 9 had head and neck cancer. In the dose-escalation cohort, roughly 82% of patients were male, and the mean age was roughly 56 years with a range of roughly 20 to 85. Patients were allowed to have had prior anti-PD-1, anti-PD-L1 or anti-CTLA-4 therapy, and 40% of the dose-escalation patients had been treated with checkpoint inhibitors. Partial responses occurred in three dose-escalation patients: two with cutaneous melanoma and one with hepatocellular carcinoma. The point of sequencing TCRbeta in the periphery was to test whether ivuxolimab changed TCR sequence diversity and drove clonal T-cell expansion. The paper covers the monotherapy dose-escalation part of the phase I ivuxolimab trial, which included N of about 51 patients. Overall results and qualifications from the work: The antigen specificity of the peripheral T cells that underwent clonal expansion was not determined. On average, CD8+ T cells showed more expanded clones than CD4+ T cells after ivuxolimab. In the 0.1-3.0 mg/kg groups, partial responders had among the lowest normalized peripheral clonal expansion, particularly in CD8+ T cells. Clonal expansion of both CD4+ and CD8+ blood T cells was observed from baseline to week 6 at doses 0.1 to 3.0 mg/kg. Low levels of normalized T-cell clonal expansion were also seen in some patients who did not respond.

The trial excluded patients who had a history of autoimmune disease or who were on systemic immunosuppression. Peripheral blood for TCR sequencing was collected from all dose cohorts at baseline, on cycle 4 day 1, and on cycle 7 day 1. The samples were taken from a phase I, first-in-human, multicenter, open-label dose-escalation trial of ivuxolimab. Adults with locally advanced or metastatic melanoma, renal cell carcinoma, hepatocellular carcinoma or head and neck squamous cell carcinoma were enrolled in the trial. CD4+ and CD8+ T cells were sorted separately from peripheral blood before TCR sequencing. Comment on this clone: Its antigen is not yet known. Base qualities are missing; no much larger clone stands one base away.

Genomic DNA was isolated from the sorted cells so that the TCRbeta CDR3 region could be sequenced. The immunoSEQ Assay was used for sequencing of TCRbeta CDR3 regions. In TCRdb, the immuneACCESS table is reduced to in-frame sequences with V and J assigned. These tables do not hold every clone; where another copy was compared, an unresolved V gene accounts for under half, and the others remain unexplained. This sample lists 7,900 or so clones; 87% were detected once. Clones ranked in the top ten supply under 30% of the sample. Trimming costs V 3 bases and J 5 bases, and their ends lie 14 bases apart. From the germline V gene (reference sequence), CDR1 is GTSNPN and CDR2 is SVGIG. Its CDR3 holds 14 amino acids, cysteine through phenylalanine. The retained sequence is limited to the CDR3, 42 bases, with the frame set at the first base.

The specimen was CD4+ or CD8+ T cells sorted from blood, collected in a trial of the OX40 agonist ivuxolimab. This clonotype was obtained from an adult with an advanced solid tumor such as melanoma, head and neck, liver or kidney cancer. This receptor chain uses TRBV30 and TRBJ1-5, and TRBD1 may be the D gene, going by 6 matching bases. The CDR3 here reads CAWREGVGDQPQHF. At the DNA level, the sequence is TGTGCCTGGAGGGAGGGGGTAGGTGATCAGCCCCAGCATTTT. Reference TRBV30 and TRBJ1-5 genes cover what lies past the CDR3, so the full variable domain is SQTIHQWPATLVQPVGSPLSLECTVEGTSNPNLYWYRQAAGRGLQLLFYSVGIGQISSEVPQNLSASRPQDRQFILSSKKLLLSDSGFYLCAWREGVGDQPQHFGDGTRLSIL.